This T cell receptor (beta chain) comes out of a study of metastatic and nonmetastatic thyroid tumors. Background on the study: Thyroid patients, malignant and benign, had repertoires compared across blood and tumor or nodule tissue.

This clone was found many times. Its antigen is undetermined. General study results and limits: The reported finding was significantly higher TCR beta diversity in malignant thyroid tumors relative to benign nodules, in blood and tumor.

Original handling: CDR3 differences across clinicopathological groups were used to build a distant-metastasis classifier for papillary thyroid cancer. From the PCR reads, TCRdb re-called clones with MiXCR. These V and J calls originate from TCRdb's pipeline instead of the authors' own analysis. The sample lists 30,000 or so clones, 7.4% seen once, with 35% to 50% in the top ten. Each patient went into thyroid surgery without having received any treatment. Sequencing used blood. This clonotype was obtained from a female donor with papillary thyroid cancer or a benign thyroid nodule (not recorded which). Some clones in this sample may be carry-over from other donors' samples.

The CDR3 region has the DNA TGTGCCAGCAGCGTTGCAACTGGGGACAGGTGGACAGATACGCAGTATTTT. Protein sequence: CASSVATGDRWTDTQYF. The chain recombines TRBV9 with TRBJ2-3; 8 nucleotides align to TRBD1. The J segment lost 3 bases and the V segment lost 2 bases, leaving 11 bases of the junction unmatched. Germline V gene lookup returns CDR1 SGDLS and CDR2 YYNGEE. The CDR3 runs 17 residues. The variable domain in full, completed from reference TRBV9 and TRBJ2-3, reads DSGVTQTPKHLITATGQRVTLRCSPRSGDLSVYWYQQSLDQGLQFLIQYYNGEERAKGNILERFSAQQFPDLHSELNLSSLELGDSALYFCASSVATGDRWTDTQYFGPGTRLTVL.